Listed below are T cell receptor beta chains from one sample, sequenced in a study of blood T cell repertoires in COVID-19. TCRdb keeps only in-frame clones here, not all; method: immunoSEQ multiplex PCR. The sample includes around 72,000 clones, 82% of them seen just once. Sequencing input: peripheral blood. The receptor set was obtained from a human donor in a cohort sampled during active COVID-19. Each CDR3 is given with its conserved first and last residue. D genes are given only for firm matches. Size is stated for part of the rows, as once, few or many counts, or as a class when the clone is expanded.

>NA|TRBV2|NA|TRBJ1-3
CASSEPSTNTIYF
TGTGCCAGCAGTGAACCTAGCACGAACACCATATATTTT
>once|TRBV2|TRBD2|TRBJ2-3
CASSALGSGGTDTQYF
TGTGCCAGCAGTGCCCTCGGTAGCGGGGGGACAGATACGCAGTATTTT
>NA|TRBV7-2|TRBD2|TRBJ2-7
CASSHPLVAGAYEQYF
TGTGCCAGCAGCCACCCTTTGGTAGCGGGAGCCTACGAGCAGTACTTC
>NA|TRBV30|NA|TRBJ2-7
CAWSPLGSSYEQYF
TGTGCCTGGAGTCCTTTGGGCAGCTCCTACGAGCAGTACTTC
>NA|TRBV5-1|NA|TRBJ2-7
CASSREGAFGEQYF
TGCGCCAGCAGCCGCGAAGGAGCTTTTGGCGAGCAGTACTTC
>NA|TRBV30|NA|TRBJ1-2
CAWSRPGEGGYTF
TGTGCCTGGAGCAGACCAGGGGAGGGCGGCTACACCTTC
>NA|TRBV4-2|NA|TRBJ2-7
CASSQVGAGFGSEQYF
TGTGCCAGCAGCCAAGTTGGGGCAGGGTTTGGAAGCGAGCAGTACTTC
>NA|TRBV5-1|NA|TRBJ2-6
CASSLEGSGANVLTF
TGCGCCAGCAGCTTAGAGGGCTCTGGGGCCAACGTCCTGACTTTC
>once|TRBV11-1|TRBD2|TRBJ2-5
CASSRYSGGQETQYF
TGTGCCAGCAGCCGATATTCGGGGGGGCAAGAGACCCAGTACTTC
>NA|TRBV4-3|TRBD1|TRBJ2-7
CASSQDWTGYPYEQYF
TGCGCCAGCAGCCAAGACTGGACAGGGTATCCCTACGAGCAGTACTTC
>NA|TRBV5-1|NA|TRBJ1-1
CASSLDRANTEAFF
TGCGCCAGCAGCTTGGATAGAGCGAACACTGAAGCTTTCTTT
>once|TRBV19|NA|TRBJ1-1
CASIDRPNTEAFF
TGTGCCAGTATCGACAGACCGAACACTGAAGCTTTCTTT
>NA|TRBV4-3|NA|TRBJ2-1
CASSQGVQRDEQFF
TGCGCCAGCAGCCAAGGAGTTCAGAGGGATGAGCAGTTCTTC
>NA|TRBV6-5|TRBD1|TRBJ1-2
CASSRDSFYGYTF
TGTGCCAGCAGCAGGGACAGCTTCTATGGCTACACCTTC
>NA|TRBV6-5|NA|TRBJ2-1
CASAGAGVEQFF
TGTGCCAGCGCAGGGGCCGGGGTAGAGCAGTTCTTC
>NA|TRBV3-1/TRBV3-2|TRBD2|TRBJ2-5
CASSHGTSGDLLETQYF
TGTGCCAGCAGCCATGGGACTAGCGGAGACCTCCTTGAGACCCAGTACTTC
>NA|TRBV18|NA|TRBJ1-3
CASSPRSAQGNSGNTIYF
TGTGCCAGCTCACCAAGATCAGCTCAGGGGAATTCTGGAAACACCATATATTTT
>NA|TRBV6-6|NA|TRBJ1-1
CASSYSAGATPWAFF
TGTGCCAGCAGTTACTCGGCAGGGGCCACCCCATGGGCTTTCTTT
>NA|TRBV19|TRBD1|TRBJ1-4
CASRLGGSDEKLFF
TGTGCCAGTAGGCTAGGGGGCTCGGACGAAAAACTGTTTTTT
>NA|TRBV5-1|NA|TRBJ2-7
CASRKVAGYEQYF
TGCGCCAGCAGGAAGGTGGCGGGTTACGAGCAGTACTTC
>NA|TRBV5-5|NA|TRBJ1-4
CASSFLANEKLFF
TGTGCCAGCAGCTTTCTGGCCAACGAAAAACTGTTTTTT
>NA|TRBV7-2|TRBD1|TRBJ1-2
CASSPNRGGYGYTF
TGTGCCAGCAGCCCTAACAGGGGAGGCTATGGCTACACCTTC
>NA|TRBV5-1|NA|TRBJ1-1
CASSFGGHTEAFF
TGCGCCAGCAGCTTTGGAGGTCACACTGAAGCTTTCTTT
>few|TRBV7-9|NA|TRBJ2-1
CASSRHLTGRSTSYNEQFF
TGTGCCAGCAGCAGGCACCTGACAGGACGGTCTACGTCCTACAATGAGCAGTTCTTC
>NA|TRBV5-1|TRBD1|TRBJ1-2
CASSLLTGRLDYTF
TGCGCCAGCAGCTTATTGACAGGGAGACTGGACTACACCTTC
>many|TRBV6-6|TRBD1|TRBJ1-1
CASQGETEAFF
TGTGCCAGCCAGGGGGAGACTGAAGCTTTCTTT
>NA|TRBV15|NA|TRBJ2-6
CATMGGGSGANVLTF
TGTGCCACCATGGGCGGAGGGTCTGGGGCCAACGTCCTGACTTTC